The 28 T cell receptor beta chains below were found in one sample sequenced in a study of human T cells and chemical hapten exposure. The time point is: healthy volunteer bleed at 6 weeks. Total RNA was isolated from whole blood that had not been fractionated. TCRdb passed the RACE reads through MiXCR, listing each CDR3 protein once. The table has 44,000 or so distinct CDR3 sequences, 3% to 4.5% seen once. What was sequenced was whole blood. The receptors were gathered from a human donor in good health. Some clones in this sample may be carry-over from other donors' samples.

This clonotype appeared many times. The rearrangement links TRBV29-1 to TRBJ2-3, with TRBD2 matching over 11 bases. The CDR3 extends over 14 amino acids. Germline V CDR1 and CDR2: SQVTM, ANQGSEA. The V gene end was trimmed by 6 bases and the J gene end by 8 bases; junction bases not matched to a gene: 10. Here the CDR3 DNA reads TGCAGCGTATCGACTAGCGGGACGGCGGGTACGCAGTATTTT. It translates to CSVSTSGTAGTQYF.

This clonotype was seen a handful of times. Here the CDR3 DNA reads TGTGCCAGCAGTTCCACAGTAGGTTATTCACCCCTCCACTTT. This sequence encodes CASSSTVGYSPLHF. V usage is TRBV27 and J usage is TRBJ1-6; D unclear. Trimming stripped 4 bases from V and 8 bases from J, with 12 bases between. This CDR3 comprises 14 residues. Germline CDR1 is MNHEY and CDR2 is SMNVEV (reference sequence).

This clonotype was observed at least ten times. The chain employs TRBV6-6 and TRBJ2-5; D remains ambiguous. The length of the CDR3 is 14 residues. Germline values: CDR1 MNHNY, CDR2 SVGAGI (reference sequence). V shed 0 bases and J shed 1 base, with 6 bases lying between them. Here the CDR3 reads CASSYSSGQETQYF. DNA of the CDR3: TGTGCCAGCAGTTACTCGTCAGGCCAAGAGACCCAGTACTTC.

This clonotype was detected only a few times. The gene calls are TRBV27 and TRBJ2-7; 8 bases map to TRBD1. From germline, CDR1 is MNHEY and CDR2 SMNVEV (reference sequence). The trim removed 4 bases at V and 3 bases at J, leaving 11 bases unmatched. The CDR3 consists of 16 residues. The CDR3 DNA is TGTGCCAGCAGTTCCTTTTGGACAGGGATAGACTACGAGCAGTACTTC. Protein product: CASSSFWTGIDYEQYF.

Of note for this clonotype: This sequence may be a read error, since a much larger clone differs from it by one base. This chain links TRBV9 with TRBJ2-3, with D uncertain. The length of the CDR3 is 12 residues. V lost 4 bases, J lost 0 bases, and 3 bases lay in between. Germline V gives CDR1 SGDLS, CDR2 YYNGEE. DNA of the CDR3: TGTGCCAGCAGCAACAGCACAGATACGCAGTATTTT. Translated: CASSNSTDTQYF.

In this sample, this clonotype turned up a few times. This rearrangement joins TRBV20-1 to TRBJ1-6, with TRBD1 identical over 7 bases. Germline assignment: CDR1 DFQATT and CDR2 SNEGSKA (reference sequence). There are 16 residues in the CDR3. CDR3 amino acids: CGVSRQGLSYNSPLHF. The CDR3 coding sequence is TGCGGAGTATCCAGACAGGGTCTCTCCTATAATTCACCCCTCCACTTT.

Ten or more counts support this clonotype. This rearrangement joins TRBV5-4 to TRBJ2-5, with TRBD2 as a possible D gene (6 bases). The V gene's germline CDR1 is SGHNT and CDR2 YYREEE (reference sequence). CDR3 size: 13 residues. Trimming pared 0 bases from V and 5 bases from J, leaving 8 bases between. CDR3 nucleotides: TGTGCCAGCAGCTTGGGACTAGATGAGACCCAGTACTTC. Its translation is CASSLGLDETQYF.

This chain joins TRBV27 and TRBJ1-5; TRBD1 might be the D (5 bases). Looked up from germline, CDR1 is MNHEY and CDR2 is SMNVEV (reference sequence). V was clipped by 3 bases and J by 0 bases, with 12 bases between them. The CDR3 contains 16 residues. The DNA for the CDR3 is TGTGCCAGCAGTTTGGGGACGGACCTTAGCAATCAGCCCCAGCATTTT. It specifies CASSLGTDLSNQPQHF.

CDR3 in DNA: TGTGCCAGCAGTTTGGAGCGACTGTCCACTGAAGCTTTCTTT. It codes for CASSLERLSTEAFF. The J gene is TRBJ1-1, the V gene TRBV12-3 or TRBV12-4; D uncertain. The CDR3 contains 14 residues. Between the trimmed V and J ends, which lost 3 bases and 4 bases, there was a span of 12 bases.

V usage is TRBV28 and J usage is TRBJ2-7, with D maybe TRBD1 (6 bases). CDR3 length: 13 residues. Between the trimmed V and J ends, which lost 6 bases and 6 bases, there was a span of 15 bases. From germline, CDR1 is MDHEN and CDR2 SYDVKM. The CDR3: CASRRDTPSEQYF. CDR3 nucleotides: TGTGCCAGCAGAAGGGACACCCCCTCCGAGCAGTACTTC.

This rearrangement joins TRBV25-1 to TRBJ1-2, with TRBD1 identical over 9 bases. Germline V gives CDR1 MGHDK, CDR2 SYGVNS. This CDR3 has 16 amino acids. V lost 4 bases to trimming and J lost 1 base; unmatched junction nucleotides: 7. This CDR3 is CASSGAGTGNNYGYTF. The CDR3 coding sequence is TGTGCCAGCAGTGGAGCCGGGACAGGGAATAACTATGGCTACACCTTC.

The gene calls are TRBV6-5 and TRBJ2-3; 11 nucleotides agree with TRBD2. With V trimmed by 11 bases and J by 6 bases, 16 bases remained unmatched. This CDR3 comprises 16 residues. The germline CDR1 and CDR2 sequences are MNHEY and SVGAGI. The DNA of the CDR3 is TGTGCCGTCTACTTGGGGCTAGCGGGAGGTGCGGATACGCAGTATTTT. This translates into CAVYLGLAGGADTQYF.

At least ten counts were recorded for this clonotype. The gene calls are TRBV5-4 and TRBJ1-2; D is uncertain. CDR1 SGHNT and CDR2 YYREEE come from the germline V gene (reference sequence). V lost 0 bases and J 1 base, leaving 7 bases between the germline ends. The CDR3 covers 14 residues. The CDR3 DNA sequence: TGTGCCAGCAGCTTGGGGTCATTTAACTATGGCTACACCTTC. Translated, it gives CASSLGSFNYGYTF.

Points on this clonotype: A read error is possible here, since a much larger clone lies one base away. The rearrangement uses TRBV3-1 and TRBJ2-5, with TRBD1 as a possible D gene (6 bases). The CDR3 covers 15 residues. Germline loops: CDR1 LGHDT, CDR2 YNNKEL (reference sequence). The V gene lost 3 bases and the J gene lost 5 bases, with 16 bases spanning the gap. The CDR3 bases are TGTGCCAGCAGCCATTGGAACAGGGCTTTGGAGACCCAGTACTTC. It codes for CASSHWNRALETQYF.

This clonotype was picked up many times. The chain joins TRBV14 to TRBJ1-1; no firm D call. Germline V gene data show CDR1 as SGHDN and CDR2 as FVKESK. Deletions cut 6 bases from V and 1 base from J, with 18 bases between. The CDR3 extends over 16 amino acids. CDR3 protein: CASRPGWGGKNTEAFF. The CDR3, as DNA: TGTGCCAGCAGGCCCGGGTGGGGAGGGAAGAACACTGAAGCTTTCTTT.

This clonotype was detected many times. The chain joins TRBV28 to TRBJ1-2; D uncertain. CDR1 and CDR2 (germline): MDHEN, SYDVKM. The V gene lost 5 bases and the J gene lost 4 bases, with 14 bases spanning the gap. This CDR3 spans 14 amino acids. The CDR3 sequence is CASSPRPPAYGYTF. The CDR3 DNA sequence: TGTGCCAGCAGTCCCCGACCCCCCGCCTATGGCTACACCTTC.

This clonotype was found many times. V usage is TRBV29-1 and J usage is TRBJ2-1, with a possible D match to TRBD1 (6 bases). V was pared by 0 bases and J by 13 bases, with 13 bases between. Germline V lookup: CDR1 SQVTM, CDR2 ANQGSEA. CDR3 length equals 12 residues. The chain's CDR3 is CSVEESGEYQFF. The CDR3 coding sequence is TGCAGCGTTGAAGAGTCAGGGGAATACCAGTTCTTC.

In this sample, this clonotype turned up a few times. The chain has TRBV10-3 and TRBJ2-1, with 12 bases aligning to TRBD2. This CDR3 comprises 18 residues. CDR1 and CDR2 (germline): ENHRY, SYGVKD. V was clipped by 0 bases and J by 6 bases; unmatched bases: 9. The CDR3 protein is CAISESTTSGRWRNEQFF. In DNA, the CDR3 is TGTGCCATCAGTGAGTCGACGACTAGCGGGAGATGGCGCAATGAGCAGTTCTTC.

This clonotype was recorded many times. The chain combines TRBV4-1 with TRBJ1-4; D gene ambiguous. CDR1 MGHRA and CDR2 YSYEKL come from the germline V gene. V lost 0 bases and J 8 bases, leaving 7 bases between the germline ends. The CDR3 has 13 amino acids. CDR3 region: CASSQDRKEKLFF. Written as DNA, the CDR3 is TGCGCCAGCAGCCAAGATAGGAAAGAAAAACTGTTTTTT.

By share of the sample, this clonotype is medium-sized (0.01 to 0.1%). The V call is TRBV6-6, the J call TRBJ2-3, with D possibly matching TRBD2 (6 bases). V was cut by 5 bases and J by 0 bases, with 9 bases left in between. From germline, CDR1 is MNHNY and CDR2 SVGAGI (reference sequence). The CDR3 has 14 amino acids. This CDR3 is CASSRAGSTDTQYF. CDR3 DNA: TGTGCCAGCAGTAGGGCGGGAAGCACAGATACGCAGTATTTT.

This clonotype was seen many times. V usage is TRBV28 and J usage is TRBJ2-1, with TRBD2 matching over 9 bases. This CDR3 spans 16 amino acids. The germline CDR1 and CDR2 sequences are MDHEN and SYDVKM. J gave up 0 bases and V 6 bases, and 6 bases lay outside the gene matches. For the CDR3, the DNA is TGTGCCAGCAGGTCCAGCGGGAGGAGCTCCTACAATGAGCAGTTCTTC. Its translation: CASRSSGRSSYNEQFF.

This clonotype was counted many times. This chain joins TRBV20-1 and TRBJ2-7, with TRBD2 matching over 8 bases. V trimming: 1 base; J trimming: 2 bases; junction bases outside the gene matches: 7. This CDR3 is 15 amino acids long. Germline V gives CDR1 DFQATT, CDR2 SNEGSKA (reference sequence). The CDR3 bases are TGCAGTGCTAGAGGCGCTAGCGGGCTTACCTACGAGCAGTACTTC. It yields the protein CSARGASGLTYEQYF.

This chain's CDR3 is CASRRTSGRAFDTQYF. DNA for the CDR3: TGTGCCAGCAGACGTACTAGCGGGAGGGCCTTTGATACGCAGTATTTT. The rearrangement links TRBV6-6 to TRBJ2-3; TRBD2 matches at 13 bases. V gave up 6 bases and J gave up 6 bases; unmatched junction bases: 9. From germline, CDR1 is MNHNY and CDR2 SVGAGI (reference sequence). The CDR3 is 16 amino acids.

This clonotype was detected ten times or more. The chain has TRBV4-1 and TRBJ2-1, with a possible D match to TRBD2 (5 bases). Germline CDR1 and CDR2: MGHRA and YSYEKL. The V end lost 1 base, the J end lost 1 base, and 23 bases lay between the germline ends. This CDR3 has 20 residues. The DNA for the CDR3 is TGCGCCAGCAGCCAAGGACCCAAAGCGGCTCGATTGAGATCCTACAATGAGCAGTTCTTC. Its translation: CASSQGPKAARLRSYNEQFF.

The sample holds many counts of this clonotype. This chain links TRBV29-1 with TRBJ2-2; no reliable D call. V was trimmed by 3 bases and J by 1 base, leaving 6 bases between them. Germline CDR1 reads SQVTM; CDR2 reads ANQGSEA. This CDR3 has 13 residues. Written as DNA, the CDR3 is TGCAGCGTTGACAGGAAGAACACCGGGGAGCTGTTTTTT. Protein sequence: CSVDRKNTGELFF.

This clonotype was observed at least ten times. This chain links TRBV6-1 with TRBJ2-1; no definite D call. Germline V gene data show CDR1 as MNHNS and CDR2 as SASEGT. This CDR3 contains 12 residues. V lost 3 bases and J lost 7, with 7 bases in between. The CDR3 DNA follows: TGTGCCAGCAGTGATTGGCGAAATGAGCAGTTCTTC. Its translation is CASSDWRNEQFF.

The sample holds many counts of this clonotype. The chain joins TRBV13 to TRBJ2-6, with 11 positions matching TRBD1. This CDR3 is 18 amino acids long. Germline V gene data show CDR1 as PRHDT and CDR2 as FYEKMQ (reference sequence). J gave up 2 bases and V 5 bases, and 8 bases lay outside the gene matches. CDR3 loop: CASSPSPGQGAGANVLTF. The CDR3 coding sequence is TGTGCCAGCAGCCCATCCCCGGGACAGGGGGCTGGGGCCAACGTCCTGACTTTC.

J is TRBJ2-7 and V is TRBV6-2 or TRBV6-3; D is tentatively TRBD1 or TRBD2 (5 bases each). CDR3 size: 14 residues. Between the trimmed V and J ends, which lost 6 bases and 3 bases, there was a span of 15 bases. Looked up from germline, CDR1 is MNHEY and CDR2 is SVGEGT. The CDR3 DNA reads TGTGCCAGCAGATTCCTGGGACCTAACTACGAGCAGTACTTC. It encodes CASRFLGPNYEQYF.